One T cell receptor (beta chain) is described in this entry. This receptor's antigen is unknown. Qualities for individual bases were not recorded, and no much larger clone is one base off. The data are from a study of cytomegalovirus exposure and HLA in healthy donors (dated by TCRdb to the late 2010s). With respect to the entire study: An earlier analysis of approximately 640 of the donors reported 250 to 300 Gb of sequence data and around 110 million unique TCR beta sequences from some 180 million T cells. To predict cytomegalovirus infection status, the study combined high-throughput TCR immunosequencing, statistical association of individual TCRs with disease status, and machine learning. Donor age, sex, ethnicity and CMV serostatus were collected together with the repertoire data. In a later analysis, previously published TCR beta repertoires from several hundred donors were re-analyzed and high-resolution HLA genotyping was added so that TCR occurrence patterns could be studied. An early release that covered roughly 600 HLA-typed donors contained approximately 300 gigabases of sequencing data and tens of millions of unique TCR sequences. The study used immunosequencing to profile the T cell repertoires of approximately 650 subjects and linked those repertoires to cytomegalovirus serostatus. In a later genetic analysis, genome-wide SNP genotypes for about three fifths of the roughly 670 donors were used, and that subset was treated as a discovery cohort. The study aimed to test whether cataloging public T cell receptors could reveal signatures of past pathogen exposure. HLA typing covered class I and class II loci at four-digit resolution. Rather than drawing on any new phenotypic data, the later analysis identified candidate immune exposures from TCR beta sequences and the way those sequences occurred across donors. Every repertoire in the discovery cohort had been generated on one and the same sequencing platform. Besides the first cohort of 500 to 700 subjects, a separate validation cohort made up of over 95 different subjects was used. To decide whether each TCR beta V gene segment behaved as functional or pseudogenic, an earlier analysis of some 600 of the donors relied on high-throughput TCR beta sequencing. Among the roughly 400 genotyped donors, approximately 76% belonged to the genetic ancestry cluster associated with self-reported Caucasian donors. The number of donors typed differed by locus, with 629-630 for A, B, C, DRB1 and DQB1, around 560 for DQA1, 600 to 610 for DPA1, and some 440 for DPB1. Roughly five DR-DQ haplotypes were handled as single units for association and clustering, since linkage in the cohort was strong. On average, approximately 250,000 unique TCR beta nucleotide sequences were sequenced per donor among some 430 genotyped donors of the cohort, with approximately 18% of those sequences being non-productive. Broad study findings and their caveats: A later analysis found that most CMV-associated TCR beta chains appeared HLA-restricted, with HLA associations seemingly driven largely by CMV exposure. At a false discovery rate of 0.05, a later analysis linked about 17,000 TCR beta sequences to specific HLA alleles. A group of highly shared sequence variants was considered likely to be a technical artifact of the sequencing pipeline. When HLA alleles, especially DR and DQ, strongly co-occurred, TCR associations were difficult to assign to individual alleles. In a later analysis, the rate of TCR association differed among HLA loci, with DRB1 alleles having the most associated TCRs and HLA-C alleles having the fewest. Most TCR sequences were seen in very few donors, while some public TCRs were found in many individuals. Compared with the approximately 670-donor mean, donors in an Asian-associated ancestry cluster had fewer N-insertions in productive TCRs, according to a later genetic analysis. Some IMGT-functional V segments, including TRBV6-2 and TRBV6-3, could not be distinguished by the 87-base-pair reads and were therefore excluded. The only immune exposure information available for the cohort was CMV serostatus. A further reported finding was that TCR beta sequences accurately predicted the HLA-A and HLA-B alleles for most subjects in the first cohort. In an earlier analysis of around 500 of the donors, most TCR beta V segments appeared in productive rearrangements about 87% or about 30% of the time, broadly matching IMGT annotations. The study listed 150 to 200 TCR beta chains as associated with cytomegalovirus. Linkage disequilibrium might explain the correlated functional status among segregating V segments, but an unknown experimental factor could not be ruled out. Because HLA typing was unavailable for some donors at each locus, only the typed subset was used in association tests. In vitro tests confirmed that a few of the cytomegalovirus-associated TCR beta chains recognize cytomegalovirus antigens. The classifier was reported to diagnose cytomegalovirus status with high specificity and sensitivity in both the original and validation cohorts. In a later analysis, several top co-occurrence clusters were reported to appear linked to parvovirus B19, influenza, CMV and Epstein-Barr virus. In a later analysis, HLA-associated TCR beta chains were found to be more clonally expanded and to have lower generation probabilities than equally common non-associated chains. Presence/absence analyses assumed roughly uniform sequencing depth across donors, an assumption that may not hold. Because counts were too low, some 17 rarely observed V segments, including chromosome 9 orphons, were left out of the earlier analysis of 587 of the donors. It was suggested by the authors that the approach could potentially be generalized to other disease states and immunological phenotypes. This cohort had only TCR beta chains sequenced, and the lack of alpha or paired-chain data limited which features could be detected. An association between a missense DCLRE1C variant and V-gene and J-gene trimming of TCR beta chains was found in a later genetic analysis and replicated in an independent cohort.

In total, 630 or so healthy bone marrow donors made up the cohort. All cohort members were sampled while nominally healthy, although unrecorded immune exposures were likely present. The donor was CMV seropositive and was included in the group of 250 to 300 seropositive cohort members. A peripheral blood sample was provided by each donor, and peripheral blood mononuclear cells were used for TCR beta sequencing. Genomic DNA was extracted from the blood cell samples with the Qiagen DNeasy Blood Extraction Kit. Trimming takes 2 bases from V and 0 bases from J, and the germline ends sit 9 bases apart. CDR1 and CDR2 were assigned from the germline V gene (reference sequence) as SEHNR and FQNEAQ. Spanning cysteine to phenylalanine, the CDR3 consists of 15 amino acids. Only the CDR3 portion is preserved as DNA: 45 bases, with reading frame beginning at the first base. Library creation used the immunoSEQ multiplex PCR assay. The multiplex PCR relied on a mix of 60 forward primers for TCR Vbeta segments and 13 reverse primers for TCR Jbeta segments. Amplification of the CDR3 region of rearranged TCR beta genes was performed with a multiplex PCR assay on genomic DNA. Amplified TCR beta libraries were sequenced as 87-base-pair reads on the Illumina HiSeq System. Turning to the authors' computational methods: A later analysis counted approximately 76 million unique TCR beta chains across the 640 or so repertoires, and some 11 million of these chains were shared by at least two donors. Raw reads were error-corrected and collapsed into unique sequences by a nearest-neighbor algorithm in which closely related sequences were merged to remove PCR and sequencing errors. V, D and J gene segments were assigned by aligning CDR3 sequences to IMGT reference sequences. For a sequence to be retained, a match of at least six nucleotides to both a V gene segment and a J gene segment was required. Rearrangements were called productive when the CDR3 lacked stop codons and stayed in frame with V and J; all others were non-productive. Following IMGT convention, CDR3 was defined as the stretch from the second conserved V-encoded cysteine up to the conserved J-encoded phenylalanine. The earlier analysis of 450 to 750 of the donors excluded any sequence lacking an unambiguous match to a single V gene segment. An earlier analysis of about 600 of the donors called V segments functional above 56.7% productive rearrangements and segregating when the between-donor standard deviation exceeded 5%. A statistical classification framework was developed to diagnose cytomegalovirus status using the catalog of TCR beta chain sequences. V and J gene assignment, in a later analysis, came from comparing TCR nucleotide sequences with IMGT/GENE-DB human TR gene sequences. The TCRdist pipeline was used in a later analysis to assign CDR3 sequences and most-parsimonious VDJ recombination scenarios. In a later analysis, every TCR beta chain was defined by the combination of its CDR3 amino acid sequence and its V-gene family, and reads without a unique V-gene family were dropped. To address suspected cross-contamination and a sequencing artifact, a later analysis removed a few hundred highly shared, low-generation-probability nucleotide sequences. A later analysis calculated a clonal expansion index for each public chain from normalized within-repertoire ranks of inferred template counts. In a later analysis, generation probabilities were computed using a VDJ recombination model fitted to out-of-frame rearrangements, and the results were checked against IGoR. A later analysis scored TCR-TCR, TCR-HLA and TCR-CMV co-occurrence with hypergeometric tests, applying a repertoire-size bias correction to TCR pairs. A later analysis estimated false discovery rates by permuting HLA or CMV assignments 20 times. A later analysis grouped co-occurring TCRs with DBSCAN, adding TCRdist sequence similarity when clustering within HLA-allele-positive subsets. Co-occurrence clustering excluded repertoires with fewer than 30,000 or more than 120,000 public chains, plus five with anomalous nucleotide sharing. TCRdb took this table from immuneACCESS and kept in-frame rearrangements with V and J called. Such tables lack part of the clones; where checked against another copy, unresolved V genes explain under half of the gap, and the rest is unexplained. V and J calls and clone size are as listed in that table; D and trimming were resolved from the DNA. This sample gives under 300,000 clones in total; roughly 85% of them show up just once. Roughly 4% of the sample lies in the top ten.

The chain links TRBV7-9 with TRBJ2-3; the D gene remains uncertain. Sequencing was performed on PBMCs. This sequence originates from a man aged 35-49 years in good health and CMV-seropositive. The nucleotide sequence is TGTGCCAGCAGCTTATTATTAGCTAGCACAGATACGCAGTATTTT. It encodes CASSLLLASTDTQYF.